These 27 T cell receptor beta chains were all obtained from the same sample, sequenced in a study of identical twins. TCRdb reanalysed the 5' RACE reads using MiXCR and keeps one entry per CDR3 protein. The sample has hundreds of thousands of distinct CDR3 sequences, roughly 6% seen once. Material for sequencing was naive T cells sorted from blood. The receptors shown here come from a man younger than 35 in good health.

This clonotype has at least ten counts. The chain uses TRBV29-1 and TRBJ2-7; TRBD1 or TRBD2 may be the D gene (5 bases each). CDR3 size: 13 residues. Germline V gene data show CDR1 as SQVTM and CDR2 as ANQGSEA. V lost 6 bases to trimming and J lost 3 bases, with 15 bases between them. CDR3 sequence: CSVRSGRSYEQYF. Written as DNA, the CDR3 is TGCAGCGTCCGATCGGGACGGAGCTACGAGCAGTACTTC.

This clonotype was counted only a few times. The rearrangement joins TRBV7-6 to TRBJ2-6; unclear D gene. The CDR3 loop spans 16 amino acids. The V and J ends lost 2 bases and 0 bases respectively, with 8 bases between them. In germline, CDR1 is SGHVS, CDR2 FNYEAQ. CDR3 DNA sequence: TGTGCCAGCAGCTTATTTACGCCCTCTGGGGCCAACGTCCTGACTTTC. It encodes CASSLFTPSGANVLTF.

Ten or more counts support this clonotype. The chain recombines TRBV5-1 with TRBJ2-3; D is perhaps TRBD2 (6 bases). Germline V gene sequence: CDR1 SGHRS, CDR2 YFSETQ. The CDR3 runs to 15 residues. V lost 4 bases and J lost 0, with 12 bases in between. CDR3 residues: CASSRGSGSTDTQYF. In nucleotides, the CDR3 is TGCGCCAGCAGCCGGGGGAGCGGGAGCACAGATACGCAGTATTTT.

This clonotype was seen ten or more times. Here the CDR3 reads CASNTHVQPVYEQYF. The CDR3 region has the DNA TGTGCCAGCAATACCCATGTACAGCCTGTCTACGAGCAGTACTTC. The chain uses TRBV28 and TRBJ2-7; D is unresolved. The V gene lost 7 bases and the J gene lost 3 bases, with 19 bases spanning the gap. The CDR3 extends over 15 amino acids. From germline, CDR1 is MDHEN and CDR2 SYDVKM.

This clonotype was seen many times. The chain is built from TRBV28 and TRBJ1-5; TRBD1 matches at 10 bases. Germline CDR1 is MDHEN and CDR2 is SYDVKM. Trimming removed 6 bases from V and 5 bases from J; junction bases left unmatched: 1. The CDR3 runs 13 residues. The CDR3 reads CASRTGGYQPQHF. DNA of the CDR3: TGTGCCAGCAGGACAGGGGGCTATCAGCCCCAGCATTTT.

This clonotype was found a few times. The rearrangement links TRBV21-1 to TRBJ2-7; the D call of TRBD1 is as the table states it, not checked on the DNA. TRBV21-1 counts as a pseudogene. The CDR3 length is 12 residues. The CDR3 nucleotides are TGTGCCAGGTCCCGGGACGCCCCCGAGCAGTACTTC. Encoded protein: CARSRDAPEQYF.

This clonotype has ten or more counts. V gene TRBV30 combines with J gene TRBJ1-2; D may be TRBD1 (6 bases). In germline, CDR1 is GTSNPN, CDR2 SVGIG (reference sequence). Trimming removed 1 base at V and 2 bases at J, with 8 bases between. The CDR3 runs 13 residues. Written as DNA, the CDR3 is TGTGCCTGGAGTGCCGGACAGAACTATGGCTACACCTTC. Protein sequence: CAWSAGQNYGYTF.

For the CDR3, the DNA is TGTGCCAGCAGCGCCCGGGACCCCCAACGGGAGCTGTTTTTT. Its translation is CASSARDPQRELFF. The rearrangement links TRBV7-2 to TRBJ2-2; D possibly matches TRBD1 or TRBD2 (5 bases each). The V end lost 5 bases, the J end lost 9 bases, and 16 bases lay between the germline ends. The CDR3 has 14 residues. Germline V gives CDR1 SGHTA, CDR2 FQGNSA.

In its sample, this clonotype was seen many times. The genes are TRBV20-1 and TRBJ2-7; D might be TRBD1 (5 bases). Trimming removed 2 bases at V and 3 bases at J, with 11 bases between. Germline loops: CDR1 DFQATT, CDR2 SNEGSKA (reference sequence). This CDR3 is built from 13 residues. CDR3 residues: CSARSLDSYEQYF. The CDR3 DNA follows: TGCAGTGCTAGATCCCTCGACAGCTACGAGCAGTACTTC.

V usage is TRBV24-1 and J usage is TRBJ2-1; 10 bases align to TRBD2. CDR3 length: 17 residues. Germline V CDR1 and CDR2: KGHDR, SFDVKD. V was pared by 3 bases and J by 0 bases, with 4 bases of the junction left unmatched. The CDR3 DNA reads as TGTGCCACCAGTGATGAACTAGCGGGAAGCTCCTACAATGAGCAGTTCTTC. Translation: CATSDELAGSSYNEQFF.

The chain links TRBV7-9 to TRBJ2-7, with 10 bases that match TRBD2. The V gene end was trimmed by 5 bases and the J gene end by 2 bases; junction bases not matched to a gene: 9. Looked up from germline, CDR1 is SEHNR and CDR2 is FQNEAQ (reference sequence). CDR3 length: 16 residues. The CDR3 loop reads CASSPGGLAGAYEQYF. In DNA, the CDR3 is TGTGCCAGCAGCCCAGGAGGGCTAGCGGGAGCCTACGAGCAGTACTTC.

This clonotype came up many times. V gene TRBV6-1 combines with J gene TRBJ2-5; 7 positions match TRBD2. V was clipped by 4 bases and J by 5 bases; unmatched bases: 7. CDR1 is MNHNS and CDR2 is SASEGT in the germline V gene. The CDR3 is 14 residues long. CDR3 sequence reads: CASSGRGGRETQYF. Here the CDR3 DNA reads TGTGCCAGCAGTGGCCGGGGAGGGCGGGAGACCCAGTACTTC.

V gene TRBV5-6 combines with J gene TRBJ2-3; D tentatively fits TRBD1 or TRBD2 (5 bases each). The CDR3 is made up of 14 amino acids. The V end lost 4 bases, the J end lost 5 bases, and 14 bases lay between the germline ends. The germline CDR1 and CDR2 sequences are SGHDT and YYEEEE. The CDR3 protein is CASSRGTTGDTQYF. CDR3 sequence (DNA): TGTGCCAGCAGCCGTGGGACCACCGGAGATACGCAGTATTTT.

Ten or more counts support this clonotype. This chain connects TRBV10-3 to TRBJ2-3; D is uncertain. The CDR3 runs 12 residues. V lost 7 bases and J 3 bases, leaving 8 bases between the germline ends. Germline V CDR1 and CDR2: ENHRY, SYGVKD. The CDR3 DNA sequence: TGTGCCATCAATGGAGTTACAGATACGCAGTATTTT. Translating it yields CAINGVTDTQYF.

The chain carries TRBV7-2 and TRBJ2-1, with TRBD2 identical over 7 bases. The CDR3 length is 14 residues. With V trimmed by 5 bases and J by 7 bases, 8 bases remained unmatched. The germline gives CDR1 SGHTA, CDR2 FQGNSA. CDR3 DNA sequence: TGTGCCAGCAGCCGCCTAGCGGAGGAGAATGAGCAGTTCTTC. This encodes CASSRLAEENEQFF.

This clonotype appeared a few times. The CDR3 reads CASSQDLGAGELFF. DNA for the CDR3: TGTGCCAGCAGCCAAGATTTAGGCGCCGGGGAGCTGTTTTTT. The chain has TRBV3-1 and TRBJ2-2; D unresolved. Germline V CDR1 and CDR2: LGHDT, YNNKEL (reference sequence). This CDR3 contains 14 residues. Trimming stripped 0 bases from V and 6 bases from J, with 8 bases between.

The V gene is TRBV19, the J gene TRBJ2-7, with D possibly being TRBD2 (5 bases). Trimming stripped 7 bases from V and 3 bases from J, with 13 bases between. Looked up from germline, CDR1 is LNHDA and CDR2 is SQIVND (reference sequence). CDR3 length: 13 residues. This CDR3 is CASKGDAGYEQYF. The CDR3 DNA sequence: TGTGCCAGTAAGGGAGATGCCGGCTACGAGCAGTACTTC.

In this sample, this clonotype turned up many times. The chain employs TRBV21-1 and TRBJ1-1; the listed D gene, TRBD1, was not tested against the DNA. TRBV21-1 is classified as a pseudogene. This CDR3 is 16 amino acids long. The CDR3, as DNA: TGTGCCAGCAGCAAGGGAACGTCCCTAAGGGACACTGAAGCTTTCTTT. Amino acids: CASSKGTSLRDTEAFF.

This clonotype was seen more than once but under ten times. The chain carries TRBV7-9 and TRBJ1-2; maybe TRBD1 (5 bases). CDR1 is SEHNR and CDR2 is FQNEAQ in the germline V gene (reference sequence). CDR3 size: 15 residues. Trimming removed 5 bases from V and 5 bases from J, with 18 bases in between. The CDR3 region has the DNA TGTGCCAGCAGCGAATACCCGGGACGGCTATATGGCTACACCTTC. Amino acids: CASSEYPGRLYGYTF.

This chain joins TRBV19 and TRBJ1-1; D unclear. CDR1 is LNHDA and CDR2 is SQIVND in the germline V gene (reference sequence). This CDR3 is built from 13 residues. With 8 bases removed from V and 5 bases from J, the gap between germline ends came to 15 bases. CDR3 in amino acids: CASSSNFRTEAFF. The DNA for the CDR3 is TGTGCCAGTTCTAGTAATTTCCGGACTGAAGCTTTCTTT.

This clonotype has a handful of counts. CDR3 loop: CASSQVGVGRAEFPYF. For the CDR3, the DNA is TGCGCCAGCAGCCAAGTTGGAGTGGGGCGGGCAGAGTTCCCGTACTTC. V and J are TRBV4-1 and TRBJ2-7, with D perhaps being TRBD1 or TRBD2 (5 bases each). This CDR3 comprises 16 residues. Germline V gene data show CDR1 as MGHRA and CDR2 as YSYEKL. V shed 1 base and J shed 12 bases, with 25 bases lying between them.

This clonotype was detected many times. The CDR3 DNA follows: TGCAGTGCTAGAGCCCGCGGACTAGCGAGGCAGTTCTTC. It specifies CSARARGLARQFF. The rearrangement uses TRBV20-1 and TRBJ2-1, with 9 bases identical to TRBD2. With V trimmed by 1 base and J by 12 bases, 7 bases remained unmatched. Germline CDR1 is DFQATT and CDR2 is SNEGSKA (reference sequence). The CDR3 spans 13 residues.

This clonotype appeared a few times. The chain employs TRBV12-3 or TRBV12-4 and TRBJ2-5; the D is unclear. V lost 6 bases and J lost 4, with 6 bases in between. The CDR3 sequence is 11 residues long. This CDR3 reads CASSIRETQYF. The CDR3 DNA reads TGTGCCAGCAGCATCAGAGAGACCCAGTACTTC.

The table lists this clonotype with many counts. The V and J genes are TRBV20-1 and TRBJ1-5, with no clear D. Germline V gene data show CDR1 as DFQATT and CDR2 as SNEGSKA (reference sequence). This CDR3 has 12 residues. Trimming cost V 3 bases and J 4 bases, with 7 bases left between them. CDR3 nucleotides: TGCAGTGCTAGGGACGGGAATCAGCCCCAGCATTTT. It encodes CSARDGNQPQHF.

This chain links TRBV20-1 with TRBJ2-7; D is tentatively TRBD1 or TRBD2 (5 bases each). Germline V gene lookup returns CDR1 DFQATT and CDR2 SNEGSKA (reference sequence). The CDR3 runs 12 residues. V was shortened by 7 bases and J by 2 bases, with 12 bases between the two germline ends. The CDR3 nucleotides are TGCAGTGATTACGGGACGACCTACGAGCAGTACGTC. This translates into CSDYGTTYEQYV.

There are many counts of this clonotype. The CDR3 DNA reads TGTGCCACCAGTGAGCCGGGTTTCAATGAGCAGTTCTTC. Its translation is CATSEPGFNEQFF. J is TRBJ2-1 and V is TRBV24-1; D uncertain. The germline gives CDR1 KGHDR, CDR2 SFDVKD. The CDR3 totals 13 residues. The V gene lost 4 bases and the J gene lost 6 bases, with 9 bases spanning the gap.

This clonotype came up a few times. The rearrangement joins TRBV29-1 to TRBJ2-1; D may be TRBD1 or TRBD2 (5 bases each). This CDR3 has 15 residues. CDR1 is SQVTM, CDR2 ANQGSEA, per germline. With 7 bases removed from V and 0 bases from J, the gap between germline ends came to 16 bases. The CDR3 sequence is CSAFGDASSYNEQFF. The CDR3 DNA sequence: TGCAGCGCTTTCGGGGACGCGAGCTCCTACAATGAGCAGTTCTTC.